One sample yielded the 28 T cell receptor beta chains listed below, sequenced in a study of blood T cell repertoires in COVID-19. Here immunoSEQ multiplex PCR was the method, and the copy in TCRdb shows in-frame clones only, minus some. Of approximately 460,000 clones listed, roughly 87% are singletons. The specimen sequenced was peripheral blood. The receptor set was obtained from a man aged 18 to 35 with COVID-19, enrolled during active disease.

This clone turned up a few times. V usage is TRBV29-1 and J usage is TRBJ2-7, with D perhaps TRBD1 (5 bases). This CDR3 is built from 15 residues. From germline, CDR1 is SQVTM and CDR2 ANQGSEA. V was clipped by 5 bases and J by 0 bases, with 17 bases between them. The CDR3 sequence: CSVLAQADSSYEQYF. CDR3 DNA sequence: TGCAGCGTTTTGGCTCAGGCAGACAGCTCCTACGAGCAGTACTTC.

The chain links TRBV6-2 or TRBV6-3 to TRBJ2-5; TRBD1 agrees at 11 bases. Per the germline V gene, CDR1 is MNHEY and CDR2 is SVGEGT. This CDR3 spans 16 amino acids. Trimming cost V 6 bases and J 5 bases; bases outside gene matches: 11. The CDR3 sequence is CASSRYWTGGGETQYF. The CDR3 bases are TGTGCCAGCAGCCGTTACTGGACAGGGGGCGGGGAGACCCAGTACTTC.

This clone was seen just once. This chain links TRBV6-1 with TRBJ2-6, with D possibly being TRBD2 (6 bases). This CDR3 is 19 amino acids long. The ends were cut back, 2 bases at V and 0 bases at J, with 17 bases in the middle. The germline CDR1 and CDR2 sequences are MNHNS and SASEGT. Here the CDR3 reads CASSEPLGGRSSGANVLTF. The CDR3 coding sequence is TGTGCCAGCAGTGAACCCCTGGGGGGAAGGAGCTCTGGGGCCAACGTCCTGACTTTC.

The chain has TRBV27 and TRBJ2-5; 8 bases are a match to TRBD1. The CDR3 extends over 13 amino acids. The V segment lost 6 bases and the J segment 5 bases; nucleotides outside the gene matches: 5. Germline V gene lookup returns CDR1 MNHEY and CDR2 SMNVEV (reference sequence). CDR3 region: CASSGTGRETQYF. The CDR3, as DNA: TGTGCCAGCAGCGGGACAGGTCGGGAGACCCAGTACTTC.

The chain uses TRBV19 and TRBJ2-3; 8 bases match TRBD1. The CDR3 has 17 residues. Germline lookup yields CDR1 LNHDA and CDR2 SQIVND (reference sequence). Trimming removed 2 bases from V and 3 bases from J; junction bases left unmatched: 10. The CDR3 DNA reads TGTGCCAGTAGTATAAGAGGGACAGGACGCCGTACAGATACGCAGTATTTT. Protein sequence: CASSIRGTGRRTDTQYF.

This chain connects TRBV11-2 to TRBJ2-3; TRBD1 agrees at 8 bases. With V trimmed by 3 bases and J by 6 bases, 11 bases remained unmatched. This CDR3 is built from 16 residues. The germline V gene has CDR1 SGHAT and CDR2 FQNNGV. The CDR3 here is CASSFNPGTGRDTQYF. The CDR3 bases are TGTGCCAGCAGCTTCAACCCCGGGACAGGAAGGGATACGCAGTATTTT.

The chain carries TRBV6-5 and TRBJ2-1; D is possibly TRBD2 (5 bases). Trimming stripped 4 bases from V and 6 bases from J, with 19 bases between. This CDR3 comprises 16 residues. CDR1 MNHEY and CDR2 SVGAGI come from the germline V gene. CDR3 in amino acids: CASSSSKGVLGNEQFF. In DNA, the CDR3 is TGTGCCAGCAGTTCCTCAAAGGGAGTGTTGGGCAATGAGCAGTTCTTC.

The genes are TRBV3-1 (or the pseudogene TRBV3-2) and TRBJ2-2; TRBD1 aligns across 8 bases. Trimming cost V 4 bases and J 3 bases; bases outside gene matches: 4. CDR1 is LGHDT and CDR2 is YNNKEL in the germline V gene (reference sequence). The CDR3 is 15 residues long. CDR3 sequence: CASSRQGKDTGELFF. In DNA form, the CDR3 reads TGTGCCAGCAGCCGACAGGGGAAGGACACCGGGGAGCTGTTTTTT.

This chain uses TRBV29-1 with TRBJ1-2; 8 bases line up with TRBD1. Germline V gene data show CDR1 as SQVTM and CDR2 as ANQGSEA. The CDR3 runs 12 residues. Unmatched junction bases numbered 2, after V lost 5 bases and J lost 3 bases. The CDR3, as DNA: TGCAGCGTTAACAGGGGGGACTATGGCTACACCTTC. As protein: CSVNRGDYGYTF. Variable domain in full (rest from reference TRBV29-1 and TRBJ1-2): SAVISQKPSRDICQRGTSLTIQCQVDSQVTMMFWYRQQPGQSLTLIATANQGSEATYESGFVIDKFPISRPNLTFSTLTVSNMSPEDSSIYLCSVNRGDYGYTFGSGTRLTVV.

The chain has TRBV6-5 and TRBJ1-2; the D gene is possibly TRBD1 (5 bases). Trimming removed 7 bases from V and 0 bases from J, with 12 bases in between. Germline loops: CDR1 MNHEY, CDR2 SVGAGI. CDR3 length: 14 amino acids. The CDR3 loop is CASIRGNTNYGYTF. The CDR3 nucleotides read TGTGCCAGCATAAGGGGAAATACTAACTATGGCTACACCTTC.

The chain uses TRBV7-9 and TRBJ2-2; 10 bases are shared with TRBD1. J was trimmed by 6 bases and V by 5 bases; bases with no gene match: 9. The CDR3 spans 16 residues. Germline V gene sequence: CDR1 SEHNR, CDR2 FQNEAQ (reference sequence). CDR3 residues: CASSLTGTGAPGELFF. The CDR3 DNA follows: TGTGCCAGCAGCCTCACCGGGACAGGGGCACCCGGGGAGCTGTTTTTT. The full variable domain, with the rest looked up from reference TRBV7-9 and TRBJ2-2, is DTGVSQNPRHKITKRGQNVTFRCDPISEHNRLYWYRQTLGQGPEFLTYFQNEAQLEKSRLLSDRFSAERPKGSFSTLEIQRTEQGDSAMYLCASSLTGTGAPGELFFGEGSRLTVL.

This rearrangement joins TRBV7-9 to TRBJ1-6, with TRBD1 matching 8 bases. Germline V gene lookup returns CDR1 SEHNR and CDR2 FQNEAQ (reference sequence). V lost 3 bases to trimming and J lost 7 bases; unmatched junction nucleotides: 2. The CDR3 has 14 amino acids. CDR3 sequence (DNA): TGTGCCAGCAGCTTTGGGACAGGAAATTCACCCCTCCACTTT. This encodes CASSFGTGNSPLHF. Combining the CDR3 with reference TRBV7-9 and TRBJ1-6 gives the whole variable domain DTGVSQNPRHKITKRGQNVTFRCDPISEHNRLYWYRQTLGQGPEFLTYFQNEAQLEKSRLLSDRFSAERPKGSFSTLEIQRTEQGDSAMYLCASSFGTGNSPLHFGNGTRLTVT.

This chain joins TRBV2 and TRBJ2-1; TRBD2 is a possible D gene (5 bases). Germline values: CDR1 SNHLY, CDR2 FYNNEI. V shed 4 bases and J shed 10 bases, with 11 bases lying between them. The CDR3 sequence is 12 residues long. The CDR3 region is CASSGEKIEQFF. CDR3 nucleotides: TGTGCCAGCAGTGGGGAGAAGATAGAGCAGTTCTTC. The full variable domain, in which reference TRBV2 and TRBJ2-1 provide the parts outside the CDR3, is EPEVTQTPSHQVTQMGQEVILRCVPISNHLYFYWYRQILGQKVEFLVSFYNNEISEKSEIFDDQFSVERPDGSNFTLKIRSTKLEDSAMYFCASSGEKIEQFFGPGTRLTVL.

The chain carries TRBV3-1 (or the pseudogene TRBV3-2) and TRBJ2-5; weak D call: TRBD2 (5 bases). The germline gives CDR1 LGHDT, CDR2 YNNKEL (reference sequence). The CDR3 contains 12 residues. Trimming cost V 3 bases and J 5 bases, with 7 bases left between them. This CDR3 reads CASSHRGETQYF. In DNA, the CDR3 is TGTGCCAGCAGCCACCGAGGGGAGACCCAGTACTTC.

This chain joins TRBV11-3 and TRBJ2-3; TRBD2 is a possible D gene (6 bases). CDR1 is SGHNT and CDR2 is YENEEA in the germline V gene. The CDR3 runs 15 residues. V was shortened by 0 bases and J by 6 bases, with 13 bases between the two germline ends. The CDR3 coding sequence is TGTGCCAGCAGCTTAGATGGGACCCGGGAGGATACGCAGTATTTT. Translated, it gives CASSLDGTREDTQYF.

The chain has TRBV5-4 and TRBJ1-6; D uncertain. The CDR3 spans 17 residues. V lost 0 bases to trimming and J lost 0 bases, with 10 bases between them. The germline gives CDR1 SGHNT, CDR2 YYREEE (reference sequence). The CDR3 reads CASSLGLQSSYNSPLHF. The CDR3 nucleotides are TGTGCCAGCAGCTTGGGACTGCAGAGCTCCTATAATTCACCCCTCCACTTT.

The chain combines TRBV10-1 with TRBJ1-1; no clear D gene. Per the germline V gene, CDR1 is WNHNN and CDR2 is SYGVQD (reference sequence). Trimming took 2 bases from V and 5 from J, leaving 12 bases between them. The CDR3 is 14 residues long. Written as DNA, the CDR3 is TGCGCCAGCAGTGAGGAGACCTTGAGGACTGAAGCTTTCTTT. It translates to CASSEETLRTEAFF.

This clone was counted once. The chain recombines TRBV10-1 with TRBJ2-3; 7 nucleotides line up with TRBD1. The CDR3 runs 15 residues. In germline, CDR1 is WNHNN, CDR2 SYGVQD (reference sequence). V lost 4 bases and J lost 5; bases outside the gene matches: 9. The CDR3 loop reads CASSAGTVLRDTQYF. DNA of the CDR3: TGCGCCAGCAGTGCCGGGACAGTCCTTCGAGATACGCAGTATTTT.

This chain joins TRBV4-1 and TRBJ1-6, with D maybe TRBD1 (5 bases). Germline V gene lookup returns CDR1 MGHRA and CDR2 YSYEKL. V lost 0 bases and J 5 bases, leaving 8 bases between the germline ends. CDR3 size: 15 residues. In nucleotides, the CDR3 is TGCGCCAGCAGCCAAGATCAGGGAAATAATTCACCCCTCCACTTT. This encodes CASSQDQGNNSPLHF.

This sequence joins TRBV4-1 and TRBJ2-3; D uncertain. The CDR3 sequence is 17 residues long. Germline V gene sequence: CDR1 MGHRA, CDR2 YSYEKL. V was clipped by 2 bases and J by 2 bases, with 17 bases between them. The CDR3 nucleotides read TGCGCCAGCAGCCAACTATTGGGCCCGAGATACACAGATACGCAGTATTTT. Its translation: CASSQLLGPRYTDTQYF.

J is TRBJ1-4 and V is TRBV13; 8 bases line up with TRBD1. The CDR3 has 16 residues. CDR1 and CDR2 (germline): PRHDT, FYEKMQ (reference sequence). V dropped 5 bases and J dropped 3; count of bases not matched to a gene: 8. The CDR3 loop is CASSNRGTASNEKLFF. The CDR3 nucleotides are TGTGCCAGCAGCAACAGGGGGACAGCCTCTAATGAAAAACTGTTTTTT.

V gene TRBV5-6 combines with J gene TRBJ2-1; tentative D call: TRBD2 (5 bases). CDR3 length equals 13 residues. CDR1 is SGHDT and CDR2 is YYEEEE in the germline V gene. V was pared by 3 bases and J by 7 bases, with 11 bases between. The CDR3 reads CASSSTSFNEQFF. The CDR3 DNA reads TGTGCCAGCAGCTCTACTAGTTTTAATGAGCAGTTCTTC.

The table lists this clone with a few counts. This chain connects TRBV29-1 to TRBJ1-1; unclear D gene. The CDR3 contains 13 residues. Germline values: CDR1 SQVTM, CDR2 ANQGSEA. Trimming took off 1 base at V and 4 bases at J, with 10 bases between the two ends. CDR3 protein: CSVEGGVGTEAFF. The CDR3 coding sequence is TGCAGCGTTGAAGGCGGAGTCGGCACTGAAGCTTTCTTT. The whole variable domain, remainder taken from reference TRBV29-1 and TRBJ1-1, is SAVISQKPSRDICQRGTSLTIQCQVDSQVTMMFWYRQQPGQSLTLIATANQGSEATYESGFVIDKFPISRPNLTFSTLTVSNMSPEDSSIYLCSVEGGVGTEAFFGQGTRLTVV.

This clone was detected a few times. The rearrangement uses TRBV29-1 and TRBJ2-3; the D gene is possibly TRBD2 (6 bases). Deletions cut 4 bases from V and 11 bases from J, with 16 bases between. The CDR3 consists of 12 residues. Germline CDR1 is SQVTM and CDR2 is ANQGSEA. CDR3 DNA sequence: TGCAGCGTTGCGGGAGAGTTTCTTAAGCAGTATTTT. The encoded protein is CSVAGEFLKQYF.

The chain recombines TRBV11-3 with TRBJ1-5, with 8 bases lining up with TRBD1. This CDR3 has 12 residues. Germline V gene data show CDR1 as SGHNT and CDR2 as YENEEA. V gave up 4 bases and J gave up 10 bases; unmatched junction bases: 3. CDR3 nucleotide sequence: TGTGCCAGCAGCTACGGACAGGGTCCCCAGCATTTT. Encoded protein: CASSYGQGPQHF.

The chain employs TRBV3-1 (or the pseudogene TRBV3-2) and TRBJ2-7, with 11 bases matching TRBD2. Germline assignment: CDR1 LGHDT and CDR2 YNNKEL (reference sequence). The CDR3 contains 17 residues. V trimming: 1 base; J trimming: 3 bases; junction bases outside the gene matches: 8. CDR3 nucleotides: TGTGCCAGCAGCCAAGGATTTGTGGGGACTAGCGGCTACGAGCAGTACTTC. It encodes CASSQGFVGTSGYEQYF.

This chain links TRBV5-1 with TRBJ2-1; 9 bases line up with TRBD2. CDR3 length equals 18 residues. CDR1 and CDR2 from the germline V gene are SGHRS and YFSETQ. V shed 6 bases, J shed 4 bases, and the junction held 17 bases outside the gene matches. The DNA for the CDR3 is TGCGCCAGCAAACTCAATGGGCGGGAGGGCCGATTTTACAATGAGCAGTTCTTC. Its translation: CASKLNGREGRFYNEQFF.

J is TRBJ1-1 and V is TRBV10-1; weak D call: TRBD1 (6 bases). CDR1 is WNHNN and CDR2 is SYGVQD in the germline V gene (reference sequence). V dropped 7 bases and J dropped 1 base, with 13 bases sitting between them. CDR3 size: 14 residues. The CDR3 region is CASTLGQSNTEAFF. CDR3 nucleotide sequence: TGCGCCAGCACCTTGGGACAATCGAACACTGAAGCTTTCTTT.